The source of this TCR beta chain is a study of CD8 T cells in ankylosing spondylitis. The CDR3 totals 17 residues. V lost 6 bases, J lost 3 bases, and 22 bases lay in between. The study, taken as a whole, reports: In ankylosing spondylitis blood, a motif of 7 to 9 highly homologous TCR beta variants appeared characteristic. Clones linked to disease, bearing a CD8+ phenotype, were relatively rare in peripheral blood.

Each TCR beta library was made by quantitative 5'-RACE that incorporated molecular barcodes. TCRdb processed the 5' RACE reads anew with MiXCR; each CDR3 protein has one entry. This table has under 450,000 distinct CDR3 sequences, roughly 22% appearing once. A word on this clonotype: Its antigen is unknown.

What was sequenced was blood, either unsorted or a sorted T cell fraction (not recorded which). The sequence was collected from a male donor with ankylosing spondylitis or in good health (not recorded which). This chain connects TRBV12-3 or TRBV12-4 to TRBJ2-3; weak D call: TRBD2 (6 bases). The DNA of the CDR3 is TGTGCCAGCAGCTCGGGCCTGTCCGGGGCGGGGACAGATACGCAGTATTTT. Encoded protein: CASSSGLSGAGTDTQYF.